The T cell receptor beta chain under discussion was sequenced for a study of molecular identifiers for immune sequencing clone quantification. Germline lookup yields CDR1 GTSNPN and CDR2 SVGIG (reference sequence). The trim removed 1 base at V and 2 bases at J, leaving 5 bases unmatched. This CDR3 region has 16 residues. This clonotype was seen repeatedly, ten times or more. The antigen is unknown. As previously described, bulk TCR libraries were made using listed TCR primers. One entry per CDR3 protein results from TCRdb running MiXCR on the PCR reads. Of roughly 630,000 distinct CDR3 sequences in the sample, 25% were seen once. Study conclusions and caveats: Over 97% of CMV-specific effector molecules, but under 1% of naive ones, were in clones above 20 copies. Detectable among roughly 920,000 naive cells, according to reports, was Jurkat TCR RNA spiked in from one cell.

Sequencing was done on a sample of naive CD8+ T cells from blood, with Jurkat cell RNA spiked in. Subset indicated: FACS-sorted CD8+CD4-CCR7+CD45RA+ naive T cells. The receptor was isolated from a human donor in good health. Some libraries in this study had Jurkat cell RNA spiked in. This chain links TRBV30 with TRBJ2-3; 11 bases align to TRBD2. For the CDR3, the DNA is TGTGCCTGGAGTGAAGGGACTAGCGGATACACAGATACGCAGTATTTT. Translating gives CAWSEGTSGYTDTQYF. The entire variable domain, with the rest obtained from reference TRBV30 and TRBJ2-3, is as follows: SQTIHQWPATLVQPVGSPLSLECTVEGTSNPNLYWYRQAAGRGLQLLFYSVGIGQISSEVPQNLSASRPQDRQFILSSKKLLLSDSGFYLCAWSEGTSGYTDTQYFGPGTRLTVL.